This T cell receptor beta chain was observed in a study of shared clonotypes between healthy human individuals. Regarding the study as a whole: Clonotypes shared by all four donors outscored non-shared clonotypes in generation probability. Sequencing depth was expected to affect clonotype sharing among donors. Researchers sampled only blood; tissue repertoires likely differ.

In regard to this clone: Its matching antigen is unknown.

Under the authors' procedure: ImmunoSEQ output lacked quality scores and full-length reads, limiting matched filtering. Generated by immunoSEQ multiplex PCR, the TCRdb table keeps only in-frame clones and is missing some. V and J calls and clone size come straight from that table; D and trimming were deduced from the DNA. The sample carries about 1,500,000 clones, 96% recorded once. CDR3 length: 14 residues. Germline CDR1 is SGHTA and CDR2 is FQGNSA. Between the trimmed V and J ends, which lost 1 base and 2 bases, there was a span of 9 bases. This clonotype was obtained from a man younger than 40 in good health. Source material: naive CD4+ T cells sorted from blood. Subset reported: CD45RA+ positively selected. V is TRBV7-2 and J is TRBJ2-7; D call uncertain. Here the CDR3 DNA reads TGTGCCAGCAGCTTAGACTTCGGAGCCTACGAGCAGTACTTC. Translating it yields CASSLDFGAYEQYF.